These 28 T cell receptor beta chains came from one sample sequenced in a study of response to subunit inactivated influenza vaccine. TCRdb used MiXCR to reprocess the RT-PCR reads, holding one entry per CDR3 protein. The table shows about 530,000 distinct CDR3 sequences, with about an eighth occurring only once. The input for sequencing was PBMCs from blood, taken on the day of vaccination. The receptors shown here come from a man aged 45 to 65 who received an inactivated influenza vaccine.

The sample holds many counts of this clonotype. This chain joins TRBV5-1 and TRBJ2-7; D possibly matches TRBD1 or TRBD2 (6 bases each). Germline CDR1 SGHRS, CDR2 YFSETQ. This CDR3 has 17 amino acids. V dropped 0 bases and J dropped 5 bases, with 21 bases sitting between them. In DNA, the CDR3 is TGCGCCAGCAGCTTGGTTTCGGGGGCGGGCAGCTACGACGAGCAGTACTTC. Protein: CASSLVSGAGSYDEQYF. Together with reference TRBV5-1 and TRBJ2-7, the CDR3 gives the full variable domain: KAGVTQTPRYLIKTRGQQVTLSCSPISGHRSVSWYQQTPGQGLQFLFEYFSETQRNKGNFPGRFSGRQFSNSRSEMNVSTLELGDSALYLCASSLVSGAGSYDEQYFGPGTRLTVT.

This rearrangement joins TRBV6-1 to TRBJ1-2; TRBD1 is a possible D gene (5 bases). Germline V gene lookup returns CDR1 MNHNS and CDR2 SASEGT. This CDR3 region has 15 residues. Deletions cut 2 bases from V and 12 bases from J, with 22 bases between. As DNA, the CDR3 is TGTGCCAGCAGTGAACCAGGGCTGCCCGGGCCCGGGCACACCTTC. It is translated as CASSEPGLPGPGHTF.

The chain links TRBV10-3 to TRBJ1-2; D not resolved. Germline V gives CDR1 ENHRY, CDR2 SYGVKD. The CDR3 covers 14 residues. V lost 6 bases and J 0 bases, leaving 11 bases between the germline ends. The CDR3 nucleotides read TGTGCCATCAGGCAGACATACCCTAACTATGGCTACACCTTC. The encoded protein is CAIRQTYPNYGYTF.

This clonotype showed up just a few times. V usage is TRBV29-1 and J usage is TRBJ2-7; D gene unclear. V was trimmed by 2 bases and J by 0 bases, leaving 8 bases between them. The V gene's germline CDR1 is SQVTM and CDR2 ANQGSEA. CDR3 length equals 13 residues. Here the CDR3 reads CSVEIPASYEQYF. CDR3 bases: TGCAGCGTTGAAATTCCAGCCTCCTACGAGCAGTACTTC.

This clonotype was counted a few times. CDR3 residues: CASRGTGRYEQYF. CDR3 in DNA: TGTGCCAGCAGGGGGACAGGGAGGTACGAGCAGTACTTC. V is TRBV28 and J is TRBJ2-7, with 9 bases identical to TRBD1. Trimming at V came to 6 bases and at J to 4 bases, leaving 4 bases not matched to a gene. The germline gives CDR1 MDHEN, CDR2 SYDVKM. The CDR3 totals 13 residues.

The chain couples TRBV10-3 to TRBJ2-3, with 7 bases matching TRBD1. Germline CDR1 reads ENHRY; CDR2 reads SYGVKD. This CDR3 has 15 residues. V gave up 6 bases and J gave up 0 bases; unmatched junction bases: 6. CDR3 nucleotides: TGTGCCATCAGAAACGGACAGGAGAGCACAGATACGCAGTATTTT. Translating gives CAIRNGQESTDTQYF.

The genes are TRBV4-1 and TRBJ2-3; tentatively, D is TRBD1 or TRBD2 (5 bases each). This CDR3 comprises 14 residues. Germline CDR1 MGHRA, CDR2 YSYEKL. V lost 3 bases and J 5 bases, leaving 12 bases between the germline ends. The CDR3 reads CASSQMDGGDTQYF. As DNA, the CDR3 is TGCGCCAGCAGCCAGATGGATGGGGGAGATACGCAGTATTTT.

This chain connects TRBV9 to TRBJ2-7, with D perhaps matching TRBD1 (5 bases). Trimming shortened V by 4 bases and J by 6 bases, and 17 bases separated the two germline ends. The germline V gene has CDR1 SGDLS and CDR2 YYNGEE. This CDR3 contains 14 residues. The CDR3 bases are TGTGCCAGCAGCCCGACAGTACTCCTCGCCGAGCAGTACTTC. This translates into CASSPTVLLAEQYF.

The chain uses TRBV7-2 and TRBJ1-1; D is unresolved. This CDR3 region has 12 residues. The V end lost 8 bases, the J end lost 7 bases, and 14 bases lay between the germline ends. The germline V gene encodes CDR1 SGHTA and CDR2 FQGNSA. The CDR3 DNA reads TGTGCCAGCGGAATCGGATCAGGTGAAGCTTTCTTT. It codes for CASGIGSGEAFF. The whole variable domain, filled in from reference TRBV7-2 and TRBJ1-1, reads GAGVSQSPSNKVTEKGKDVELRCDPISGHTALYWYRQSLGQGLEFLIYFQGNSAPDKSGLPSDRFSAERTGGSVSTLTIQRTQQEDSAVYLCASGIGSGEAFFGQGTRLTVV.

This sequence joins TRBV21-1 and TRBJ2-3. TRBV21-1 is marked as a pseudogene. The CDR3 covers 13 residues. CDR3 sequence (DNA): TGTGCCAGAAGACTTACTAGCATAGATACGCAGTATTTT. Its translation: CARRLTSIDTQYF.

This clonotype was seen only a few times. The chain carries TRBV12-3 or TRBV12-4 and TRBJ2-5, with a possible D match to TRBD2 (6 bases). Trimming shortened V by 5 bases and J by 2 bases, and 12 bases separated the two germline ends. The CDR3 length is 14 residues. The CDR3 DNA sequence: TGTGCCAGCAGTAGAGGGACTCCACAAGAGACCCAGTACTTC. Translation gives CASSRGTPQETQYF.

This chain uses TRBV2 with TRBJ2-3, with unresolved D. This CDR3 spans 14 amino acids. V was shortened by 1 base and J by 0 bases, with 5 bases between the two germline ends. The germline V gene encodes CDR1 SNHLY and CDR2 FYNNEI. CDR3 in amino acids: CASSEGLSTDTQYF. CDR3 sequence (DNA): TGTGCCAGCAGTGAAGGCTTAAGCACAGATACGCAGTATTTT.

This clonotype was found a few times. The V and J genes are TRBV4-2 and TRBJ2-2; TRBD2 agrees at 7 bases. This CDR3 has 17 residues. The V segment lost 1 base and the J segment 1 base; nucleotides outside the gene matches: 6. Germline lookup yields CDR1 LGHNA and CDR2 YNFKEQ. CDR3 in DNA: TGTGCCAGCAGCCAAGTTGGGCTAGCGGAGAACACCGGGGAGCTGTTTTTT. Translating it yields CASSQVGLAENTGELFF.

This clonotype was picked up many times. The chain is built from TRBV7-8 and TRBJ2-1; possible D gene TRBD1, 6 bases. Germline-derived CDR1 and CDR2 are SGHVS and FQNEAQ. This CDR3 has 16 residues. Deletions cut 3 bases from V and 1 base from J, with 13 bases between. Here the CDR3 DNA reads TGTGCCAGCAGCTTGTGGCAGGGGTTTTCCTACAATGAGCAGTTCTTC. Protein sequence: CASSLWQGFSYNEQFF.

This clonotype was seen repeatedly, ten times or more. This chain connects TRBV7-6 to TRBJ2-5, with D possibly being TRBD2 (6 bases). The CDR3 runs to 15 residues. V lost 0 bases and J lost 5, with 13 bases in between. Germline CDR1 is SGHVS and CDR2 is FNYEAQ. This CDR3 is CASSLAPGVGETQYF. The CDR3 coding sequence is TGTGCCAGCAGCTTAGCGCCGGGGGTGGGGGAGACCCAGTACTTC.

This sequence joins TRBV15 and TRBJ2-2; D is undetermined. The CDR3 contains 15 residues. The V end lost 5 bases, the J end lost 3 bases, and 13 bases lay between the germline ends. Germline values: CDR1 LNHNV, CDR2 YYDKDF (reference sequence). The CDR3 loop is CATSLSLRDTGELFF. CDR3 in DNA: TGTGCCACCAGCTTGAGCCTAAGGGACACCGGGGAGCTGTTTTTT.

This clonotype was picked up many times. The CDR3 region has the DNA TGCAGCGTTGATTTACTTGGGGTCCTCTCCTACAATGAGCAGTTCTTC. Translated, it gives CSVDLLGVLSYNEQFF. V and J are TRBV29-1 and TRBJ2-1; D remains ambiguous. Per germline, CDR1 SQVTM and CDR2 ANQGSEA. The CDR3 runs to 16 residues. The V end was cut by 3 bases, the J end by 0 bases, with 15 bases between.

This clonotype was seen at least ten times. This rearrangement joins TRBV5-5 to TRBJ2-1, with TRBD1 matching 10 bases. CDR1 and CDR2 from the germline V gene are SGHKS and YYEKEE (reference sequence). The CDR3 spans 17 residues. V was clipped by 1 base and J by 6 bases; unmatched bases: 10. The CDR3 sequence: CASSLWDRGHLSNEQFF. CDR3 in DNA: TGTGCCAGCAGCTTGTGGGACAGGGGCCATCTTTCCAATGAGCAGTTCTTC.

This clonotype was picked up a small number of times. This rearrangement joins TRBV11-2 to TRBJ2-6, with D perhaps TRBD1 or TRBD2 (5 bases each). Per the germline V gene, CDR1 is SGHAT and CDR2 is FQNNGV. Trimming removed 4 bases from V and 6 bases from J, with 25 bases in between. The CDR3 extends over 19 amino acids. The CDR3 spells CASSSTRDLTPLKANVLTF. DNA of the CDR3: TGTGCCAGCAGCTCAACCCGGGACCTCACTCCACTGAAGGCCAACGTCCTGACTTTC.

This clonotype has more than one count but fewer than ten. DNA for the CDR3: TGCAGTGCTGCCCGAACGTCGGGGGCTGGGGCTTTCTTT. Residues: CSAARTSGAGAFF. The chain links TRBV20-1 to TRBJ1-1, with TRBD1 as a possible D gene (6 bases). Deletions cut 5 bases from V and 11 bases from J, with 21 bases between. Germline-derived CDR1 and CDR2 are DFQATT and SNEGSKA (reference sequence). CDR3 size: 13 residues.

The V and J genes are TRBV12-3 or TRBV12-4 and TRBJ2-1; D is perhaps TRBD2 (7 bases). The CDR3 loop spans 15 amino acids. V dropped 7 bases and J dropped 8 bases, with 21 bases sitting between them. DNA of the CDR3: TGTGCCAGCAATTCCCCTGCGGGGGCTTTAGATGAGCAGTTCTTC. Protein: CASNSPAGALDEQFF.

The genes are TRBV18 and TRBJ2-6; 8 bases line up with TRBD1. The V gene end was trimmed by 0 bases and the J gene end by 3 bases; junction bases not matched to a gene: 7. In germline, CDR1 is KGHSH, CDR2 LQKENI. This CDR3 spans 18 amino acids. CDR3 in DNA: TGTGCCAGCTCACCACCCAGGACAGGGTCCTTTGGGGCCAACGTCCTGACTTTC. Residues: CASSPPRTGSFGANVLTF. The entire variable domain, with the rest obtained from reference TRBV18 and TRBJ2-6, is as follows: NAGVMQNPRHLVRRRGQEARLRCSPMKGHSHVYWYRQLPEEGLKFMVYLQKENIIDESGMPKERFSAEFPKEGPSILRIQQVVRGDSAAYFCASSPPRTGSFGANVLTFGAGSRLTVL.

In its sample, this clonotype was seen a few times. The CDR3 nucleotides read TGTGCCAGCAGTTTAGCTGGACTAGTGTATCCCGGGGAGCTGTTTTTT. Protein product: CASSLAGLVYPGELFF. This rearrangement joins TRBV12-3 or TRBV12-4 to TRBJ2-2, with 7 bases matching TRBD2. The CDR3 extends over 16 amino acids. V trimming: 0 bases; J trimming: 6 bases; junction bases outside the gene matches: 7.

This clonotype has just a few counts. The CDR3 is CASSSQLAGATEQFF. CDR3 DNA sequence: TGTGCCAGCAGCTCCCAACTAGCGGGAGCGACTGAGCAGTTCTTC. The chain combines TRBV7-9 with TRBJ2-1; the match to TRBD2 covers 11 bases. The CDR3 loop spans 15 amino acids. V lost 4 bases and J lost 9; bases outside the gene matches: 8. CDR1 and CDR2 from the germline V gene are SEHNR and FQNEAQ (reference sequence).

This clonotype was counted at least ten times. The CDR3 spells CASSHEPDVYNEQFF. The CDR3 DNA is TGTGCCAGCAGCCATGAACCGGACGTATACAATGAGCAGTTCTTC. The chain couples TRBV3-1 to TRBJ2-1; no reliable D call. Germline values: CDR1 LGHDT, CDR2 YNNKEL (reference sequence). The CDR3 extends over 15 amino acids. V lost 3 bases to trimming and J lost 4 bases, with 13 bases between them.

This clonotype was seen only a few times. The genes are TRBV7-2 and TRBJ2-3; 7 bases agree with TRBD1. Unmatched junction bases numbered 3, after V lost 0 bases and J lost 0 bases. The CDR3 spans 16 residues. Germline-derived CDR1 and CDR2 are SGHTA and FQGNSA. CDR3 protein: CASSLARTGSTDTQYF. CDR3 sequence (DNA): TGTGCCAGCAGCTTAGCCAGGACAGGAAGCACAGATACGCAGTATTTT.

This clonotype occurred many times. This chain joins TRBV5-5 and TRBJ2-1; 8 nucleotides agree with TRBD2. V dropped 4 bases and J dropped 10; count of bases not matched to a gene: 13. CDR3 length equals 15 residues. Germline V gene data show CDR1 as SGHKS and CDR2 as YYEKEE (reference sequence). CDR3 protein: CASSPLAGGPSEQFF. The CDR3 region has the DNA TGTGCCAGCAGCCCGCTGGCGGGGGGCCCCTCGGAGCAGTTCTTC.

This chain uses TRBV25-1 with TRBJ1-6; D remains ambiguous. V was shortened by 4 bases and J by 6 bases, with 4 bases between the two germline ends. Per the germline V gene, CDR1 is MGHDK and CDR2 is SYGVNS. The CDR3 has 12 amino acids. CDR3 bases: TGTGCCAGCAGTGGGACTAATTCACCCCTCCACTTT. Residues: CASSGTNSPLHF.